This passage covers 13 T cell receptor beta chains from one sample sequenced in a study of blood T cell repertoires in COVID-19. Assay used: immunoSEQ multiplex PCR; TCRdb lists only in-frame clones, some missing. The profile shows about 200,000 clones, about 90% of them singletons. Material: peripheral blood. The receptors here all came from a woman aged 70 to 79 with acute or convalescent COVID-19.

In its sample, this clone was seen once. The rearrangement joins TRBV6-5 to TRBJ1-5, with 8 bases identical to TRBD1. The germline CDR1 and CDR2 sequences are MNHEY and SVGAGI. The V and J ends lost 4 bases and 4 bases, in that order; junction bases with no gene match: 9. The CDR3 has 16 residues. The CDR3 sequence is CASSSATGEMNQPQHF. The CDR3 bases are TGTGCCAGCAGTTCCGCGACAGGGGAGATGAATCAGCCCCAGCATTTT.

V is TRBV5-5 and J is TRBJ2-2; D is undetermined. This CDR3 has 13 residues. V was shortened by 4 bases and J by 2 bases, with 6 bases between the two germline ends. Germline V gene data show CDR1 as SGHKS and CDR2 as YYEKEE (reference sequence). CDR3 in amino acids: CASSPYNTGELFF. The CDR3 DNA is TGTGCCAGCAGCCCGTATAACACCGGGGAGCTGTTTTTT.

The chain recombines TRBV7-9 with TRBJ1-1; TRBD1 is a possible D gene (6 bases). The V and J ends lost 4 bases and 2 bases respectively, with 11 bases between them. CDR1 and CDR2 (germline): SEHNR, FQNEAQ (reference sequence). This CDR3 is built from 14 residues. The CDR3 DNA reads as TGTGCCAGCAGCTGGGGACATCTTAACACTGAAGCTTTCTTT. Protein sequence: CASSWGHLNTEAFF.

The chain carries TRBV5-1 and TRBJ2-5; tentative D call: TRBD1 (5 bases). Germline V gene data show CDR1 as SGHRS and CDR2 as YFSETQ. The CDR3 is made up of 15 amino acids. V shed 4 bases and J shed 5 bases, with 18 bases lying between them. This CDR3 reads CASSPEGREWETQYF. The CDR3 nucleotides read TGCGCCAGCAGCCCCGAAGGCAGGGAATGGGAGACCCAGTACTTC.

This clone was counted a single time. The chain recombines TRBV18 with TRBJ1-2; D uncertain. V was shortened by 2 bases and J by 7 bases, with 14 bases between the two germline ends. The CDR3 has 14 residues. The germline CDR1 and CDR2 sequences are KGHSH and LQKENI. CDR3 amino acids: CASSPDRRLAGYTF. As DNA, the CDR3 is TGTGCCAGCTCACCAGATAGAAGGTTAGCTGGCTACACCTTC. Full variable domain (outside the CDR3, taken from reference TRBV18 and TRBJ1-2): NAGVMQNPRHLVRRRGQEARLRCSPMKGHSHVYWYRQLPEEGLKFMVYLQKENIIDESGMPKERFSAEFPKEGPSILRIQQVVRGDSAAYFCASSPDRRLAGYTFGSGTRLTVV.

This clone appeared once. The genes are TRBV6-1 and TRBJ1-4; D perhaps matches TRBD1 (5 bases). The V end was cut by 2 bases, the J end by 7 bases, with 11 bases between. The CDR3 has 14 amino acids. Germline loops: CDR1 MNHNS, CDR2 SASEGT. The DNA for the CDR3 is TGTGCCAGCAGTGAATATGGGGGAGGTGAAAAACTGTTTTTT. Protein: CASSEYGGGEKLFF.

The chain joins TRBV20-1 to TRBJ2-3; D is uncertain. The germline gives CDR1 DFQATT, CDR2 SNEGSKA (reference sequence). The CDR3 covers 13 residues. The V and J ends lost 3 bases and 5 bases respectively, with 12 bases between them. In DNA, the CDR3 is TGCAGTGCTAGTTTCCAGTCTGTAGATACGCAGTATTTT. Its protein is CSASFQSVDTQYF.

The V gene is TRBV25-1, the J gene TRBJ2-1, with 9 nucleotides matching TRBD2. The junction had 6 bases not matched to a gene; V was cut back by 7 bases and J by 2 bases. The CDR3 loop spans 15 amino acids. Looked up from germline, CDR1 is MGHDK and CDR2 is SYGVNS. CDR3 amino acids: CASKRSGGTYNEQFF. The CDR3, as DNA: TGTGCCAGCAAAAGGAGCGGGGGGACCTACAATGAGCAGTTCTTC.

V gene TRBV5-1 combines with J gene TRBJ1-2; the D is unclear. Germline assignment: CDR1 SGHRS and CDR2 YFSETQ. The CDR3 sequence is 14 residues long. V lost 3 bases and J lost 0, with 9 bases in between. This CDR3 reads CASSYGGANYGYTF. The CDR3 coding sequence is TGCGCCAGCAGCTATGGAGGAGCTAACTATGGCTACACCTTC. The full variable domain, completed using reference TRBV5-1 and TRBJ1-2, is KAGVTQTPRYLIKTRGQQVTLSCSPISGHRSVSWYQQTPGQGLQFLFEYFSETQRNKGNFPGRFSGRQFSNSRSEMNVSTLELGDSALYLCASSYGGANYGYTFGSGTRLTVV.

This sequence joins TRBV28 and TRBJ1-3; possible D gene TRBD1, 6 bases. Trimming removed 7 bases from V and 1 base from J, with 11 bases in between. Germline CDR1 and CDR2: MDHEN and SYDVKM. The CDR3 runs 14 residues. CDR3 sequence: CASTTGHSGNTIYF. CDR3 coding DNA: TGTGCCAGCACAACGGGACATTCTGGAAACACCATATATTTT.

Here the CDR3 DNA reads TGTGCCAGCAGTAGGACAGGGGATGGGGAGACCCAGTACTTC. This translates into CASSRTGDGETQYF. This chain connects TRBV27 to TRBJ2-5; 9 bases fit TRBD1. The CDR3 is 14 amino acids. Germline values: CDR1 MNHEY, CDR2 SMNVEV (reference sequence). The J segment lost 5 bases and the V segment lost 5 bases, leaving 6 bases of the junction unmatched.

The chain couples TRBV7-8 to TRBJ1-1, with no clear D. Germline CDR1 SGHVS, CDR2 FQNEAQ. Deletions cut 1 base from V and 4 bases from J, with 10 bases between. This CDR3 comprises 14 residues. The CDR3 sequence is CASSLVVGATEAFF. The CDR3 nucleotides read TGTGCCAGCAGCTTAGTAGTAGGAGCCACTGAAGCTTTCTTT.

This clone was found once. This chain connects TRBV29-1 to TRBJ2-5, with D possibly matching TRBD2 (7 bases). The CDR3 totals 13 residues. V was shortened by 8 bases and J by 1 base, with 14 bases between the two germline ends. Germline CDR1 is SQVTM and CDR2 is ANQGSEA. CDR3 nucleotides: TGCAGCTCCAAGGGAGGGGGCCAAGAGACCCAGTACTTC. Translation: CSSKGGGQETQYF.